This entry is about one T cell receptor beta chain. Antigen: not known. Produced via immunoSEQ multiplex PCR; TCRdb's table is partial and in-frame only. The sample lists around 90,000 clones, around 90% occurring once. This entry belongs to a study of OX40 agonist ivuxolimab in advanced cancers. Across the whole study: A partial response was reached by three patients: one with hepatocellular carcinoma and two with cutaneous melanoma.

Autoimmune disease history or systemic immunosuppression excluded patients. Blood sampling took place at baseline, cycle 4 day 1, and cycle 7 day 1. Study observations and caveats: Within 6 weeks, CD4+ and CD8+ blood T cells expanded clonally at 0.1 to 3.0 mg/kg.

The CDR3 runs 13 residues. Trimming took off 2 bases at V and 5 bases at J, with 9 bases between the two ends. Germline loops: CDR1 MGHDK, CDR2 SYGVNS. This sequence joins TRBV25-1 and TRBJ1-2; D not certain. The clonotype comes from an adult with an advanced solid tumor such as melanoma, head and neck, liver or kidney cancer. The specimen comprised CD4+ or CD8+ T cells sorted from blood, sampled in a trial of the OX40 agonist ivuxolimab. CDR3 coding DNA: TGTGCCAGCAGTGAAGGCTTACGATATGGCTACACCTTC. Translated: CASSEGLRYGYTF.